The rows below give T cell receptor beta chains drawn from one sample of a study of shared clonotypes between healthy human individuals. Method: immunoSEQ multiplex PCR; TCRdb's copy keeps in-frame clones and lacks some. The table has some 1.4 million clones, about 96% seen once. Input material: naive CD4+ T cells sorted from blood. These receptors were obtained from a man aged 25-45 years in good health. Each CDR3 is given with its conserved first and last residue. D genes are given only for firm matches. A clone size is listed for some rows: how often the clone was seen (once, few, many), or a class if it is expanded.

>TRBV7-9|TRBJ1-2|-|-
CASIPLRHLQVTF
TGTGCCAGCATCCCCCTTCGACACCTCCAAGTCACCTTC
>TRBV27|TRBJ2-1|-|TRBD2
CASRLASTSTRSYNEQFF
TGTGCCAGCCGACTAGCGTCAACTTCTACACGCTCCTACAATGAGCAGTTCTTC
>TRBV12-5|TRBJ2-1|-|TRBD2
CASGWEASGLLYNEQFF
TGTGCTAGTGGTTGGGAGGCTAGCGGACTCCTTTACAATGAGCAGTTCTTC
>TRBV28|TRBJ2-1|-|TRBD2
CASSMGLAKGGEQFF
TGTGCCAGCAGTATGGGACTAGCTAAGGGGGGTGAGCAGTTCTTC
>TRBV5-1|TRBJ2-1|-|TRBD2
CASSTPGLAGLEQFF
TGCGCCAGCAGCACCCCGGGACTAGCGGGCCTTGAGCAGTTCTTC
>TRBV7-9|TRBJ2-7|-|TRBD2
CASSDTGLDLPGEQYF
TGTGCCAGCAGCGATACGGGACTAGACCTTCCGGGAGAGCAGTACTTC
>TRBV4-3|TRBJ2-5|-|TRBD2
CASSQSGTTYQETQYF
TGCGCCAGCAGCCAATCCGGGACTACGTACCAAGAGACCCAGTACTTC
>TRBV5-1|TRBJ2-7|-|TRBD2
CASSPQPAGEGYEQYF
TGCGCCAGCAGTCCCCAGCCGGCGGGAGAAGGGTACGAGCAGTACTTC
>TRBV4-1|TRBJ2-5|once|-
CASTPSQPGRGTQYF
TGCGCCAGCACGCCATCACAGCCTGGAAGGGGGACCCAGTACTTC
>TRBV6-6|TRBJ2-1|-|-
CASSVTRVYGEQFF
TGTGCCAGCAGTGTCACTAGGGTCTACGGTGAGCAGTTCTTC
>TRBV6-5|TRBJ1-2|-|-
CAGSYSRTFESGYTF
TGTGCCGGCAGTTACTCCAGAACCTTCGAGTCTGGCTACACCTTC
>TRBV7-2|TRBJ1-5|-|-
CASSLDGGLQPQHF
TGTGCCAGCAGCTTAGACGGGGGTCTTCAGCCCCAGCATTTT
>TRBV6-5|TRBJ1-2|-|TRBD1
CASRIDPQGIGGYTF
TGTGCCAGCAGAATCGACCCACAGGGGATCGGGGGCTACACCTTC
>TRBV28|TRBJ2-7|-|-
CASTFGTNYEQYF
TGTGCCAGCACCTTTGGGACAAACTACGAGCAGTACTTC
>TRBV28|TRBJ2-2|-|-
CATGSRNTGELFF
TGTGCCACAGGGAGTAGAAACACCGGGGAGCTGTTTTTT
>TRBV10-3|TRBJ2-1|few|-
CAISERGGNHNEQFF
TGTGCCATCAGTGAGCGGGGCGGGAACCACAATGAGCAGTTCTTC
>TRBV19|TRBJ2-7|once|TRBD2
CASSVEAGYSYEQYF
TGTGCCAGTAGTGTAGAAGCGGGGTACTCCTACGAGCAGTACTTC
>TRBV5-5|TRBJ2-7|-|-
CASSPTVREQYF
TGTGCCAGCAGCCCTACAGTACGCGAGCAGTACTTC
>TRBV21-1|TRBJ2-1|-|-
CASTSPENLLNLEQFF
TGTGCCAGCACATCCCCGGAGAATCTCCTCAACCTCGAGCAGTTCTTC
>TRBV28|TRBJ2-7|-|-
CASSRDRRRSYEQYF
TGTGCCAGCAGCCGGGACCGACGACGCTCCTACGAGCAGTACTTC
>TRBV4-3|TRBJ2-7|-|TRBD2
CASSQGTSGISYEQYF
TGCGCCAGCAGCCAAGGGACTAGCGGGATTTCCTACGAGCAGTACTTC
>TRBV7-6|TRBJ2-7|-|-
CASSRTYEQYF
TGTGCCAGCAGTCGTACCTACGAGCAGTACTTC
>TRBV7-2|TRBJ2-7|-|-
CASSPQPGNVYF
TGTGCCAGCAGCCCCCAACCGGGAAACGTGTACTTC
>TRBV9|TRBJ2-1|-|-
CASSVTSGFNNEQFF
TGTGCCAGCAGCGTAACCAGCGGATTTAACAATGAGCAGTTCTTC
>TRBV11-2|TRBJ2-7|-|TRBD2
CASSAITSGEQYF
TGTGCCAGCAGCGCCATAACTAGCGGCGAGCAGTACTTC
>TRBV7-2|TRBJ1-1|-|TRBD1
CASSGPGQGNTEAFF
TGTGCCAGCAGCGGACCGGGACAGGGAAACACTGAAGCTTTCTTT
>TRBV5-1|TRBJ1-2|-|-
CASSLVGEHGYTF
TGCGCCAGCAGCTTGGTTGGGGAACATGGCTACACCTTC
>TRBV14|TRBJ1-5|once|-
CASSQLGNNQPQHF
TGTGCCAGCAGCCAATTGGGGAACAATCAGCCCCAGCATTTT
>TRBV27|TRBJ2-7|-|-
CASSSLTTYEQYF
TGTGCCAGCAGTTCACTTACTACCTACGAGCAGTACTTC
>TRBV6-1|TRBJ2-1|once|-
CASSERGAPYNEQFF
TGTGCCAGCAGTGAAAGAGGGGCGCCCTACAATGAGCAGTTCTTC
>TRBV5-4|TRBJ2-2|-|-
CASTSPGGPRAGELFF
TGTGCCAGCACTTCCCCTGGGGGCCCAAGAGCCGGGGAGCTGTTTTTT
>TRBV4-3|TRBJ2-1|once|TRBD2
CASSQIAGAPSYNEQFF
TGCGCCAGCAGCCAAATAGCGGGAGCCCCCTCCTACAATGAGCAGTTCTTC
>TRBV19|TRBJ1-2|-|-
CASILDSESNYGYTF
TGTGCCAGTATCTTGGACAGCGAATCCAATTATGGCTACACCTTC
>TRBV7-2|TRBJ2-7|few|-
CASRIKTSYEQYF
TGTGCCAGCAGGATAAAGACCTCCTACGAGCAGTACTTC
>TRBV19|TRBJ2-3|-|-
CASKSTATLIDTDTQYF
TGTGCCAGCAAGTCGACAGCAACCCTAATTGACACAGATACGCAGTATTTT
>TRBV7-9|TRBJ2-7|-|TRBD2
CASSLATSGDYEQYF
TGTGCCAGCAGCTTAGCGACTAGCGGGGACTACGAGCAGTACTTC
>TRBV18|TRBJ2-5|-|TRBD1
CASSRTGGQETQYF
TGTGCCAGCTCACGTACAGGGGGCCAAGAGACCCAGTACTTC
>TRBV28|TRBJ2-2|-|-
CASSLLVKNTGELFF
TGTGCCAGCAGTTTATTAGTCAAGAACACCGGGGAGCTGTTTTTT
>TRBV2|TRBJ1-1|-|-
CASSVEGTEAFF
TGTGCCAGCAGTGTGGAAGGGACTGAAGCTTTCTTT
>TRBV9|TRBJ2-3|-|TRBD2
CASSVVGRDADTQYF
TGTGCCAGCAGCGTAGTCGGGAGGGACGCAGATACGCAGTATTTT
>TRBV15|TRBJ2-1|-|-
CATSRGRAHEQFF
TGTGCCACCAGCAGAGGCAGGGCCCATGAGCAGTTCTTC
>TRBV9|TRBJ2-3|-|-
CASSPPVGDTDTQYF
TGTGCCAGCAGCCCCCCGGTCGGGGACACAGATACGCAGTATTTT
>TRBV2|TRBJ1-2|-|-
CASSLAGTFNGYTF
TGTGCCAGCAGCTTGGCCGGGACATTTAATGGCTACACCTTC
>TRBV10-2|TRBJ2-3|-|TRBD2
CASSGLAGRTDTQYF
TGCGCCAGCAGTGGACTAGCGGGGCGCACAGATACGCAGTATTTT
>TRBV19|TRBJ2-7|-|TRBD1
CASSKDRGYEQYF
TGTGCCAGTAGTAAGGACAGGGGATACGAGCAGTACTTC
>TRBV10-3|TRBJ2-1|once|TRBD1
CASLGQGSYNEQFF
TGTGCCAGCCTGGGACAGGGATCCTACAATGAGCAGTTCTTC
>TRBV21-1|TRBJ2-3|-|-
CASSLDRVVTDTQYF
TGTGCCAGCAGCCTGGACAGGGTTGTCACAGATACGCAGTATTTT
>TRBV5-5|TRBJ2-7|-|TRBD1
CASSLKNGGTGSYEQYF
TGTGCCAGCAGCTTGAAGAATGGTGGGACAGGCTCCTACGAGCAGTACTTC
>TRBV27|TRBJ2-2|-|TRBD1
CASSPGDRFRELFF
TGTGCCAGCAGTCCCGGGGACAGATTCAGGGAGCTGTTTTTT
>TRBV28|TRBJ1-5|-|TRBD1
CASSQGGQPQHF
TGTGCCAGCTCCCAGGGGGGGCAGCCCCAGCATTTT
>TRBV18|TRBJ1-5|-|-
CASSPVADPNQPQHF
TGTGCCAGCTCACCTGTGGCCGACCCCAATCAGCCCCAGCATTTT
>TRBV7-9|TRBJ2-3|-|-
CASSLTDTQYF
TGTGCCAGCAGCTTAACAGATACGCAGTATTTT
>TRBV5-4|TRBJ1-2|once|-
CASSPKGNPLRGYTF
TGTGCCAGCAGCCCTAAGGGAAACCCTTTGCGGGGCTACACCTTC
>TRBV7-2|TRBJ1-3|-|-
CASSLNRAAGNTIYF
TGTGCCAGCAGCTTAAACAGAGCAGCTGGAAACACCATATATTTT
>TRBV18|TRBJ1-5|-|-
CASSPRDGTTGDSNQPQHF
TGTGCCAGCTCACCACGGGACGGGACGACGGGTGATAGCAATCAGCCCCAGCATTTT